Reported below is one T cell receptor beta chain. When the RNA was reverse transcribed, random hexamers were used with an input of roughly 0.45 to 1 ug. Amplification of the TCR beta CDR3 was carried out by immunoSEQ multiplex PCR, which spanned a total of 54 Vbeta and 13 Jbeta segments. From the immunoSEQ multiplex PCR reads, TCRdb called clonotypes with MiXCR, one entry per CDR3 protein. The repertoire has 160,000 or so distinct CDR3 sequences, around 95% of them found once; the top ten carry about 0.14%. CDR3 length equals 16 residues. V was clipped by 3 bases and J by 7 bases; unmatched bases: 10. Germline CDR1 KGHSH, CDR2 LQKENI. This sample was taken from a study of CD8 T cells in Susac syndrome. Sequencing of TCR beta, carried out with a high-throughput approach, was applied to CD8+ and CD4+ T cells from the blood. It was healthy donors who served as the controls, matched for age and sex. Negative magnetic isolation gave CD8+ and CD4+ cells; FACS enriched CD8+ TEMRA.

This receptor was taken from a human donor in good health. What was sequenced was CD4+ T cells from PBMCs. The chain joins TRBV18 to TRBJ1-3, with 9 bases matching TRBD1. CDR3 in DNA: TGTGCCAGCTCACCGGCCGGGACAGGGTGGAAGAACACCATATATTTT. This sequence encodes CASSPAGTGWKNTIYF. Full variable domain (remainder filled in from reference TRBV18 and TRBJ1-3): NAGVMQNPRHLVRRRGQEARLRCSPMKGHSHVYWYRQLPEEGLKFMVYLQKENIIDESGMPKERFSAEFPKEGPSILRIQQVVRGDSAAYFCASSPAGTGWKNTIYFGEGSWLTVV.